The 5 T cell receptor beta chains below all came from one sample that was sequenced in a study of blood T cell repertoires in COVID-19. Method: immunoSEQ multiplex PCR; TCRdb's copy keeps in-frame clones and lacks some. The sample lists about 310,000 clones, about nine tenths occurring once. Sample: PBMCs or T cells enriched from blood (not recorded which). The receptors shown here come from a woman in her 40s who had recovered from COVID-19.

This rearrangement joins TRBV5-1 to TRBJ2-3, with TRBD2 matching 7 bases. This CDR3 has 15 amino acids. Germline V gene lookup returns CDR1 SGHRS and CDR2 YFSETQ. V shed 1 base, J shed 1 base, and the junction held 3 bases outside the gene matches. The CDR3 DNA reads TGCGCCAGCAGCTTGATGAGCGGGGGCACAGATACGCAGTATTTT. The encoded protein is CASSLMSGGTDTQYF. Full variable domain (outside the CDR3, taken from reference TRBV5-1 and TRBJ2-3): KAGVTQTPRYLIKTRGQQVTLSCSPISGHRSVSWYQQTPGQGLQFLFEYFSETQRNKGNFPGRFSGRQFSNSRSEMNVSTLELGDSALYLCASSLMSGGTDTQYFGPGTRLTVL.

Details on this clone: A junction end diverges from the germline sequence, so it may reflect a read error. The chain uses TRBV7-2 and TRBJ2-1, with 7 bases that match TRBD2. Germline CDR1 reads SGHTA; CDR2 reads FQGNSA. The CDR3 loop spans 12 amino acids. In DNA form, the CDR3 reads TGTGCCAGCAGCTTCCTAGCGGCACCTCCCATCTTC. Translating it yields CASSFLAAPPIF.

The rearrangement uses TRBV30 and TRBJ1-2; 10 positions agree with TRBD1. The CDR3 length is 14 residues. V lost 3 bases, J lost 7 bases, and 8 bases stayed unmatched. The V gene's germline CDR1 is GTSNPN and CDR2 SVGIG (reference sequence). The CDR3 is CAWSLGQGDVGYTF. The CDR3, as DNA: TGTGCCTGGAGCTTAGGACAGGGGGATGTTGGCTACACCTTC.

V is TRBV7-2 and J is TRBJ1-3; TRBD1 is a possible D gene (5 bases). Germline-derived CDR1 and CDR2 are SGHTA and FQGNSA. The V end lost 4 bases, the J end lost 4 bases, and 8 bases lay between the germline ends. The CDR3 has 13 amino acids. Written as DNA, the CDR3 is TGTGCCAGCAGCTGGCAGGGAGGAAACACCATATATTTT. Protein: CASSWQGGNTIYF.

This chain joins TRBV30 and TRBJ2-7; perhaps TRBD1 as D (6 bases). Germline loops: CDR1 GTSNPN, CDR2 SVGIG (reference sequence). Trimming shortened V by 4 bases and J by 4 bases, and 14 bases separated the two germline ends. This CDR3 has 13 amino acids. The CDR3 DNA reads TGTGCCTGGACCTCCGGGACACCATACGAGCAGTACTTC. It codes for CAWTSGTPYEQYF.